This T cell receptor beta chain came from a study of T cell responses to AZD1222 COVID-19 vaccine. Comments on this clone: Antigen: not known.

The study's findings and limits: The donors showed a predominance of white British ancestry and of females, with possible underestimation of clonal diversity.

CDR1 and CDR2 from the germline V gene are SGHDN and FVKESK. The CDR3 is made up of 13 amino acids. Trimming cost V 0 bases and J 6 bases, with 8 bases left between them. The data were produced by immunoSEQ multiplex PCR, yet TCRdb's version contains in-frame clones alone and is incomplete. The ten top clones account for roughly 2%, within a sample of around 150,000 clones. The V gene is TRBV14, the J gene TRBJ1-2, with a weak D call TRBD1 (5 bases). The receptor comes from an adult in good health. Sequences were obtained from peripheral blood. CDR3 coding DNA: TGTGCCAGCAGCCAAGACAGGGTCCATGGCTACACCTTC. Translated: CASSQDRVHGYTF.